This TCR beta chain came from a study of shared clonotypes between healthy human individuals. Points from the study as a whole: Sample collection involved blood only; tissue repertoires are likely different. Between a few donors, naive CD4 clonotypes were shared at a level of around 4.8%. Memory subsets generally showed lower estimated richness than naive subsets.

A word on this clone: Its cognate antigen is unknown.

In the CD4+ fraction, cells were divided into CD45RA+ naive and CD45RA-negative memory subsets. The germline CDR1 and CDR2 sequences are SGDLS and YYNGEE. The CDR3 length is 15 residues. V gave up 4 bases and J gave up 7 bases, with 17 bases separating them. Produced via immunoSEQ multiplex PCR; TCRdb's table is partial and in-frame only. The sample holds about 2.3 million clones; roughly 92% are singletons and the top ten take around 0.4%. V gene TRBV9 combines with J gene TRBJ2-2, with D perhaps TRBD2 (5 bases). This receptor was taken from a man younger than 30 in good health. Some clones in this sample may be carry-over from other donors' samples. The specimen was naive CD4+ T cells from PBMCs. Indicated subset: CD45RA+ positively selected. CDR3 loop: CASSSRGLANGELFF. CDR3 bases: TGTGCCAGCAGCTCCCGAGGGTTGGCAAACGGGGAGCTGTTTTTT.